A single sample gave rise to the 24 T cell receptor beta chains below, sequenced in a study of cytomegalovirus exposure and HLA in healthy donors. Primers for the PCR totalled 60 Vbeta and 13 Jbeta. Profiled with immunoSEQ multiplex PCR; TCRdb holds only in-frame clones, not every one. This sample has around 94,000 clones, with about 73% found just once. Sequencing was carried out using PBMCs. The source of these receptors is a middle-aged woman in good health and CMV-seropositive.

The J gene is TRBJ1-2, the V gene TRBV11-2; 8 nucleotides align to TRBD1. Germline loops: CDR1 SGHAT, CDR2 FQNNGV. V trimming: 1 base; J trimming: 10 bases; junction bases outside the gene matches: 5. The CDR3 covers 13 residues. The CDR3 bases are TGTGCCAGCAGCTTAGGACAGGGGATCGTCTACACCTTC. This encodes CASSLGQGIVYTF.

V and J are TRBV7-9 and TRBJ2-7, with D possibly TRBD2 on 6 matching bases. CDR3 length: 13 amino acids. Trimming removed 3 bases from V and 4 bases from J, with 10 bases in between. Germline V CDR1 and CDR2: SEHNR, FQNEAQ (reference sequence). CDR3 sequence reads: CASSLAGRYEQYF. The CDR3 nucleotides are TGTGCCAGCAGCTTGGCAGGGAGGTACGAGCAGTACTTC.

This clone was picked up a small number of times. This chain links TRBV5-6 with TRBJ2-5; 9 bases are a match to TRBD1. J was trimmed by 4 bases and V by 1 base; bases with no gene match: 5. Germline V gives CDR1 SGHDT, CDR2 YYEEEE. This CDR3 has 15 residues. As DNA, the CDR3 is TGTGCCAGCAGCTTGTCGGGACAGGGAGGAGAGACCCAGTACTTC. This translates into CASSLSGQGGETQYF.

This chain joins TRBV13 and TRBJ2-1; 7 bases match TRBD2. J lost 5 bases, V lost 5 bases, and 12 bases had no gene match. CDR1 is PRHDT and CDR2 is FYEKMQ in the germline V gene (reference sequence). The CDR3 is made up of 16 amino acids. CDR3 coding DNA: TGTGCCAGCAGCCAAAGATCCAGCGGGGATCACAATGAGCAGTTCTTC. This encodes CASSQRSSGDHNEQFF.

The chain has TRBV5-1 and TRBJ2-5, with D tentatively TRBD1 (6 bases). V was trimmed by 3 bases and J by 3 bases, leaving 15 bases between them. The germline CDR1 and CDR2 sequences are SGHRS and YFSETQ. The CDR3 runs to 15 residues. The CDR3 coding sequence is TGCGCCAGCAGCTGGCTGGACAGAGATGAAGAGACCCAGTACTTC. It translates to CASSWLDRDEETQYF.

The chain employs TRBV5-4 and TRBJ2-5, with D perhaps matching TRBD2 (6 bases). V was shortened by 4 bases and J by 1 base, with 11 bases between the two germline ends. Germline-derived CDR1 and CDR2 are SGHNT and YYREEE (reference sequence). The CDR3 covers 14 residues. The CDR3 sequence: CASSHGGIQETQYF. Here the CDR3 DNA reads TGTGCCAGCAGCCATGGGGGGATCCAAGAGACCCAGTACTTC.

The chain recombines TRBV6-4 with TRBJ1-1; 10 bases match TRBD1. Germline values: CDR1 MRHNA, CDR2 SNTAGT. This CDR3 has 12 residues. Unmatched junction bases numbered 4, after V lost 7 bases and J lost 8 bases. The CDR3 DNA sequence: TGTGCCAGCATGGGACAGGGGCCCGAAGCTTTCTTT. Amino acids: CASMGQGPEAFF.

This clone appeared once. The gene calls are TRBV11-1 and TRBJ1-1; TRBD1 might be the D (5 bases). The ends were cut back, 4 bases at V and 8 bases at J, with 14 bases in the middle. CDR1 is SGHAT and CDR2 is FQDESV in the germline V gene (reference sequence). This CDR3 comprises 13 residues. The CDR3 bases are TGTGCCAGCAGCTCAGTTACAGGAGCCGAAGCTTTCTTT. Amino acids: CASSSVTGAEAFF.

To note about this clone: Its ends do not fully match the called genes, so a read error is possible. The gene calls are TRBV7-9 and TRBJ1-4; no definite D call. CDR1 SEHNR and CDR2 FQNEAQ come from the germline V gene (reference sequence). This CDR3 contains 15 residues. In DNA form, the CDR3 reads TGTTCCAGCAGCTTTTCGCCCTCGGCTAATGAAAAACTGTTTTTT. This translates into CSSSFSPSANEKLFF. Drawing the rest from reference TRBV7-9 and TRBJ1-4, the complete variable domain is DTGVSQNPRHKITKRGQNVTFRCDPISEHNRLYWYRQTLGQGPEFLTYFQNEAQLEKSRLLSDRFSAERPKGSFSTLEIQRTEQGDSAMYLCSSSFSPSANEKLFFGSGTQLSVL.

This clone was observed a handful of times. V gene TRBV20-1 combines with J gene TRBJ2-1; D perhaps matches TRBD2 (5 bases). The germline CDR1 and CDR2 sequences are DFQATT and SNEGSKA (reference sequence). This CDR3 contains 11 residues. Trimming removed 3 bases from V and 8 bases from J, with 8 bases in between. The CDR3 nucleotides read TGCAGTGCTAGCGTGGAGGATGAGCAGTTCTTC. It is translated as CSASVEDEQFF.

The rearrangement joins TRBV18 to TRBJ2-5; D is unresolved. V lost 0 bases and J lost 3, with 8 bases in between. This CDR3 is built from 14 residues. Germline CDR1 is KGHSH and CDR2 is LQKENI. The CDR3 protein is CASSPPAPKETQYF. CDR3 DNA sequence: TGTGCCAGCTCACCACCGGCCCCGAAAGAGACCCAGTACTTC. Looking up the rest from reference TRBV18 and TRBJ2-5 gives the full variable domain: NAGVMQNPRHLVRRRGQEARLRCSPMKGHSHVYWYRQLPEEGLKFMVYLQKENIIDESGMPKERFSAEFPKEGPSILRIQQVVRGDSAAYFCASSPPAPKETQYFGPGTRLLVL.

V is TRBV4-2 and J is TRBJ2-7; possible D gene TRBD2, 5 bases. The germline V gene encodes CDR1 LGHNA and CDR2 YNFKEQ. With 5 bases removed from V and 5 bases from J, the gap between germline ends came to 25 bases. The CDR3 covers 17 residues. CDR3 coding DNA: TGTGCCAGCAGCAGGTCCCCCGGGATCTCATCGGGCAACGAGCAGTACTTC. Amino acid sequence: CASSRSPGISSGNEQYF.

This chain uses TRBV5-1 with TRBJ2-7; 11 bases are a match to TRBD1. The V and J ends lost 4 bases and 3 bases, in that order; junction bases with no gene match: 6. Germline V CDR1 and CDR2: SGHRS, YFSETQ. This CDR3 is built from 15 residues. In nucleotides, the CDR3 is TGCGCCAGCAGCATGGGGACAGGGGGGAGCTACGAGCAGTACTTC. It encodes CASSMGTGGSYEQYF. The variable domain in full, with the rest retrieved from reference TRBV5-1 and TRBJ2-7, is KAGVTQTPRYLIKTRGQQVTLSCSPISGHRSVSWYQQTPGQGLQFLFEYFSETQRNKGNFPGRFSGRQFSNSRSEMNVSTLELGDSALYLCASSMGTGGSYEQYFGPGTRLTVT.

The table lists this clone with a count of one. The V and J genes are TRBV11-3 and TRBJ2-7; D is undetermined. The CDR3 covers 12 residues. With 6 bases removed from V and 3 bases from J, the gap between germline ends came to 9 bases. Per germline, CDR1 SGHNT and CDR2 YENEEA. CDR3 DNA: TGTGCCAGCAGTATGACTGACTACGAGCAGTACTTC. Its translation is CASSMTDYEQYF.

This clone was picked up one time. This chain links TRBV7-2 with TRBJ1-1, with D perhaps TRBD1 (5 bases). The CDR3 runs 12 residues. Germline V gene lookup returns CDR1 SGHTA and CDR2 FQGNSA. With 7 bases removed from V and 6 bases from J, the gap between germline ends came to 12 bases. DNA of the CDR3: TGTGCCAGCACCCGTTGGGGGGCTGAAGCTTTCTTT. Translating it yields CASTRWGAEAFF.

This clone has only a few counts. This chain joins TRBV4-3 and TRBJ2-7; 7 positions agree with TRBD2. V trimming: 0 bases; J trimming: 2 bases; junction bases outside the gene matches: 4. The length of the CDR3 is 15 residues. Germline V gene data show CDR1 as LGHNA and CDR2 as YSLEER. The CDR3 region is CASSQETSWPYEQYF. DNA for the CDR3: TGCGCCAGCAGCCAAGAGACTAGCTGGCCCTACGAGCAGTACTTC.

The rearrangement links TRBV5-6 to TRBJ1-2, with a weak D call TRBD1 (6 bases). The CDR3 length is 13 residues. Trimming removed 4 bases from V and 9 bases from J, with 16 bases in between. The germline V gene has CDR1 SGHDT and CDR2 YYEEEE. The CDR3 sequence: CASSNTGQGSYTF. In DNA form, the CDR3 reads TGTGCCAGCAGCAATACAGGGCAGGGGAGCTACACCTTC.

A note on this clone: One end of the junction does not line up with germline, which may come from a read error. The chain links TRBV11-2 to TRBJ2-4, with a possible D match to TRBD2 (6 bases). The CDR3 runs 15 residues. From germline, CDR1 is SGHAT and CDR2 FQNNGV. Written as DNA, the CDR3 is TGTGCCAGCAGCTCCCTAATACTAGCCGAAAACATTCAGTACTTC. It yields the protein CASSSLILAENIQYF. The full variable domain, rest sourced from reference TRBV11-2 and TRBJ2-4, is EAGVAQSPRYKIIEKRQSVAFWCNPISGHATLYWYQQILGQGPKLLIQFQNNGVVDDSQLPKDRFSAERLKGVDSTLKIQPAKLEDSAVYLCASSSLILAENIQYFGAGTRLSVL.

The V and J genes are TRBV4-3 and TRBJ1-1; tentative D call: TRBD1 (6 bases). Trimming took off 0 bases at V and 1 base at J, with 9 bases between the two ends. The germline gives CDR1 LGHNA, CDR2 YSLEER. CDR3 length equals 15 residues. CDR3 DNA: TGCGCCAGCAGCCAAGAAAACAGGGCGAACACTGAAGCTTTCTTT. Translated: CASSQENRANTEAFF.

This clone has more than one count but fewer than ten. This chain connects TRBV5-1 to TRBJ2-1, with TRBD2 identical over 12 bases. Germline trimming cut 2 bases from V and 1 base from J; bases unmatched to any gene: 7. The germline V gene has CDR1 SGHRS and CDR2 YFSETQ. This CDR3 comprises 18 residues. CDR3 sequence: CASSLTGLAGQSYNEQFF. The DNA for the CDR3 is TGCGCCAGCAGCTTAACTGGACTAGCGGGACAATCCTACAATGAGCAGTTCTTC.

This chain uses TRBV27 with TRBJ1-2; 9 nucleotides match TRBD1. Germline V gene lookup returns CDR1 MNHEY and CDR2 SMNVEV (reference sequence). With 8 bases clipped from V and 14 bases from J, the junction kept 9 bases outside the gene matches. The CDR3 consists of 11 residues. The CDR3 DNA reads TGTGCCAGCCATTCGGACAGGGGATTAACCTTC. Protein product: CASHSDRGLTF.

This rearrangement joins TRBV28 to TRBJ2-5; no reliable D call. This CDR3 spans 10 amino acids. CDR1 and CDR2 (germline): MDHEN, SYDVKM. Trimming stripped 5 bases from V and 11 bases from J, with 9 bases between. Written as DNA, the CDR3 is TGTGCCAGCAGTCGCCTGGAGCAGTACTTC. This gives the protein CASSRLEQYF.

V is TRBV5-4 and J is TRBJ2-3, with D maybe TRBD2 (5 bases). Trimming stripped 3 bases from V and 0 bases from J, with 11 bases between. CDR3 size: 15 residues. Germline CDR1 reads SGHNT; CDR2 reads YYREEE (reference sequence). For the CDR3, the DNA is TGTGCCAGCAGCTCGGGAACCTCAAGCACAGATACGCAGTATTTT. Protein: CASSSGTSSTDTQYF.

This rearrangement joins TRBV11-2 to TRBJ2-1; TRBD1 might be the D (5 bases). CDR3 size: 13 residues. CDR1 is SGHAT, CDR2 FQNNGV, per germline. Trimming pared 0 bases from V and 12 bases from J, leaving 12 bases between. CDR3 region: CASSLEPTATQFF. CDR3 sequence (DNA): TGTGCCAGCAGCTTAGAACCGACAGCTACGCAGTTCTTC.